These 29 T cell receptor beta chains were sequenced from one sample in a study of blood T cell repertoires in COVID-19. Sequenced by immunoSEQ multiplex PCR; TCRdb stores in-frame clones only, minus some. The sample records about 270,000 clones, approximately 82% being singletons. Sequencing was performed on peripheral blood. The receptors here all came from a man at least 80 years old with acute or convalescent COVID-19.

The chain joins TRBV30 to TRBJ2-5; D is possibly TRBD2 (6 bases). V gave up 1 base and J gave up 3 bases, with 12 bases separating them. The CDR3 is 14 residues long. Germline CDR1 is GTSNPN and CDR2 is SVGIG (reference sequence). CDR3 bases: TGTGCCTGGAGTGAGATTAGCGGAGAAGAGACCCAGTACTTC. Amino acid sequence: CAWSEISGEETQYF.

The genes are TRBV2 and TRBJ1-4; 11 nucleotides agree with TRBD1. CDR3 length: 13 residues. The V segment lost 7 bases and the J segment 8 bases; nucleotides outside the gene matches: 3. Germline V gene sequence: CDR1 SNHLY, CDR2 FYNNEI. The CDR3 protein is CASTWTGGEKLFF. The CDR3 DNA is TGTGCCAGCACCTGGACAGGGGGCGAAAAACTGTTTTTT.

V and J are TRBV3-1 (or the pseudogene TRBV3-2) and TRBJ2-7; D is perhaps TRBD1 (6 bases). The germline gives CDR1 LGHDT, CDR2 YNNKEL (reference sequence). The CDR3 sequence is 17 residues long. Trimming stripped 4 bases from V and 0 bases from J, with 19 bases between. The CDR3 bases are TGTGCCAGCAGCCCCGCAGGAAAGGGGGACCTCTCCTACGAGCAGTACTTC. It yields the protein CASSPAGKGDLSYEQYF.

The rearrangement joins TRBV7-9 to TRBJ2-5; the match to TRBD2 covers 14 bases. The J segment lost 5 bases and the V segment lost 3 bases, leaving 5 bases of the junction unmatched. This CDR3 is built from 16 residues. Germline V gives CDR1 SEHNR, CDR2 FQNEAQ (reference sequence). The CDR3 bases are TGTGCCAGCAGCTTGGGGACTAGCGGGAGAACTGAGACCCAGTACTTC. The encoded protein is CASSLGTSGRTETQYF.

About this clone: Other DNA sequences in the same sample also yield this CDR3. The genes are TRBV9 and TRBJ2-7; a possible D gene is TRBD2 (7 bases). The germline V gene encodes CDR1 SGDLS and CDR2 YYNGEE. Trimming cost V 0 bases and J 0 bases, with 13 bases left between them. There are 16 residues in the CDR3. CDR3 protein: CASSVEGGLSSYEQYF. The CDR3 DNA follows: TGTGCCAGCAGCGTAGAGGGGGGGCTTTCCTCCTACGAGCAGTACTTC.

V and J are TRBV7-2 and TRBJ2-1, with 11 bases fitting TRBD2. The CDR3 is 17 amino acids. V was clipped by 5 bases and J by 0 bases; unmatched bases: 6. CDR1 and CDR2 from the germline V gene are SGHTA and FQGNSA. CDR3 nucleotide sequence: TGTGCCAGCAGCGGGCCGGGACTAGCGGCCTCCTACAATGAGCAGTTCTTC. Translated: CASSGPGLAASYNEQFF. The whole variable domain, filled in from reference TRBV7-2 and TRBJ2-1, reads GAGVSQSPSNKVTEKGKDVELRCDPISGHTALYWYRQSLGQGLEFLIYFQGNSAPDKSGLPSDRFSAERTGGSVSTLTIQRTQQEDSAVYLCASSGPGLAASYNEQFFGPGTRLTVL.

This clone was observed a handful of times. The chain employs TRBV28 and TRBJ1-6; D possibly corresponds to TRBD1 (6 bases). This CDR3 is built from 14 residues. Between the trimmed V and J ends, which lost 4 bases and 9 bases, there was a span of 13 bases. Germline CDR1 and CDR2: MDHEN and SYDVKM. This CDR3 reads CASSSPTGSSPLHF. For the CDR3, the DNA is TGTGCCAGCAGTTCCCCGACAGGTAGTTCACCCCTCCACTTT.

V usage is TRBV3-1 (or the pseudogene TRBV3-2) and J usage is TRBJ2-2; no definite D call. Trimming cost V 2 bases and J 7 bases, with 8 bases left between them. This CDR3 has 13 residues. Germline V gives CDR1 LGHDT, CDR2 YNNKEL (reference sequence). The CDR3 region is CASSQYSIGELFF. CDR3 DNA: TGTGCCAGCAGCCAATATTCTATCGGGGAGCTGTTTTTT.

This clone was seen only once. This chain links TRBV7-3 with TRBJ2-3; the D gene is possibly TRBD2 (5 bases). Between the trimmed V and J ends, which lost 5 bases and 5 bases, there was a span of 8 bases. Germline V gene sequence: CDR1 SGHTA, CDR2 FQGTGA. The CDR3 sequence is 12 residues long. Here the CDR3 DNA reads TGTGCCAGCAGCAAACGGGGAGATACGCAGTATTTT. This sequence encodes CASSKRGDTQYF.

The rearrangement uses TRBV11-2 and TRBJ2-1; TRBD2 is a possible D gene (6 bases). Germline V gene lookup returns CDR1 SGHAT and CDR2 FQNNGV. The CDR3 consists of 18 residues. V was clipped by 2 bases and J by 0 bases, with 17 bases between them. CDR3 sequence: CASSLRSGLISSYNEQFF. CDR3 nucleotide sequence: TGTGCCAGCAGCTTACGGAGCGGGCTGATAAGCTCCTACAATGAGCAGTTCTTC.

Note on this clone: This sample also contains other DNA sequences that code for the same CDR3. This chain connects TRBV5-1 to TRBJ2-2; maybe TRBD2 (5 bases). Trimming removed 1 base at V and 2 bases at J, with 9 bases between. The CDR3 covers 15 residues. In germline, CDR1 is SGHRS, CDR2 YFSETQ. Written as DNA, the CDR3 is TGCGCCAGCAGCTTGAGCGGAGCTAACACCGGGGAGCTGTTTTTT. This encodes CASSLSGANTGELFF.

The J gene is TRBJ2-3, the V gene TRBV2; D unresolved. This CDR3 has 11 residues. CDR1 and CDR2 (germline): SNHLY, FYNNEI. Deletions cut 9 bases from V and 3 bases from J, with 7 bases between. The CDR3 DNA is TGTGCCAGTGTCTTGACAGATACGCAGTATTTT. Translated: CASVLTDTQYF. The variable domain in full, with the rest retrieved from reference TRBV2 and TRBJ2-3, is EPEVTQTPSHQVTQMGQEVILRCVPISNHLYFYWYRQILGQKVEFLVSFYNNEISEKSEIFDDQFSVERPDGSNFTLKIRSTKLEDSAMYFCASVLTDTQYFGPGTRLTVL.

J is TRBJ2-6 and V is TRBV5-1; 7 positions match TRBD1. The CDR3 contains 18 residues. The junction had 10 bases not matched to a gene; V was cut back by 0 bases and J by 4 bases. The germline gives CDR1 SGHRS, CDR2 YFSETQ. This CDR3 is CASSLAGAGGTGANVLTF. CDR3 DNA: TGCGCCAGCAGCTTGGCAGGGGCAGGGGGTACCGGGGCCAACGTCCTGACTTTC.

The V gene is TRBV28, the J gene TRBJ1-2, with 8 bases fitting TRBD1. The CDR3 length is 14 residues. Unmatched junction bases numbered 4, after V lost 4 bases and J lost 3 bases. CDR1 MDHEN and CDR2 SYDVKM come from the germline V gene. CDR3 sequence reads: CASSSRGQDYGYTF. The CDR3 coding sequence is TGTGCCAGCAGTTCCCGGGGACAGGACTATGGCTACACCTTC.

On this clone itself: A read error may produce the germline difference seen at one junction end. V is TRBV7-2 and J is TRBJ2-7; 9 positions match TRBD2. Germline V gene sequence: CDR1 SGHTA, CDR2 FQGNSA. This CDR3 region has 16 residues. CDR3 nucleotide sequence: TGTGCCAGCAGCTTAAGTAGCGGGGGATACTCCTATGAGCAGTACTTC. Translated, it gives CASSLSSGGYSYEQYF.

The gene calls are TRBV7-8 and TRBJ1-4, with TRBD1 matching 7 bases. Germline V lookup: CDR1 SGHVS, CDR2 FQNEAQ. Trimming at V came to 5 bases and at J to 0 bases, leaving 0 bases not matched to a gene. CDR3 size: 14 residues. The CDR3 loop reads CASSGQATNEKLFF. The CDR3 DNA reads TGTGCCAGCAGCGGACAGGCAACTAATGAAAAACTGTTTTTT.

V usage is TRBV29-1 and J usage is TRBJ1-2; D may be TRBD1 (6 bases). The CDR3 runs 13 residues. Germline V gene data show CDR1 as SQVTM and CDR2 as ANQGSEA. V lost 7 bases to trimming and J lost 2 bases, with 14 bases between them. This CDR3 reads CSAEGQLNYGYTF. For the CDR3, the DNA is TGCAGCGCAGAAGGACAGCTCAACTATGGCTACACCTTC.

The chain has TRBV27 and TRBJ1-4, with D perhaps matching TRBD1 (5 bases). The germline CDR1 and CDR2 sequences are MNHEY and SMNVEV (reference sequence). V was trimmed by 4 bases and J by 6 bases, leaving 12 bases between them. This CDR3 is built from 14 residues. DNA for the CDR3: TGTGCCAGCAGTTGGTACGGGGGGGATGAAAAACTGTTTTTT. This sequence encodes CASSWYGGDEKLFF.

This clone was detected a few times. The CDR3 sequence is CASSQDRVAGSSVDEQYF. The CDR3 DNA reads TGCGCCAGCAGCCAAGACCGGGTTGCCGGGAGCAGTGTAGACGAGCAGTACTTC. The chain has TRBV4-1 and TRBJ2-7, with D possibly matching TRBD2 (6 bases). Trimming stripped 0 bases from V and 5 bases from J, with 23 bases between. The CDR3 loop spans 18 amino acids. The germline V gene encodes CDR1 MGHRA and CDR2 YSYEKL.

This chain joins TRBV28 and TRBJ2-2, with 7 bases lining up with TRBD1. Germline V gene data show CDR1 as MDHEN and CDR2 as SYDVKM. There are 14 residues in the CDR3. V shed 7 bases and J 5 bases; nucleotides not matched to a gene: 7. The CDR3: CASIRRRGTGELFF. CDR3 in DNA: TGTGCCAGCATTAGACGCAGGGGGACCGGGGAGCTGTTTTTT.

The J gene is TRBJ2-1, the V gene TRBV5-6; 7 bases agree with TRBD2. Germline CDR1 and CDR2: SGHDT and YYEEEE. The CDR3 totals 15 residues. V was clipped by 0 bases and J by 9 bases; unmatched bases: 9. CDR3 sequence (DNA): TGTGCCAGCAGCTTGGTTGGGGGGGAGCGCCTTGAGCAGTTCTTC. It translates to CASSLVGGERLEQFF.

The chain carries TRBV19 and TRBJ1-4; no firm D call. The CDR3 totals 14 residues. From germline, CDR1 is LNHDA and CDR2 SQIVND (reference sequence). V lost 2 bases, J lost 2 bases, and 6 bases lay in between. CDR3 sequence: CASSIIRTNEKLFF. The CDR3 bases are TGTGCCAGTAGTATAATCAGGACTAATGAAAAACTGTTTTTT. Together with reference TRBV19 and TRBJ1-4, the CDR3 gives the full variable domain: DGGITQSPKYLFRKEGQNVTLSCEQNLNHDAMYWYRQDPGQGLRLIYYSQIVNDFQKGDIAEGYSVSREKKESFPLTVTSAQKNPTAFYLCASSIIRTNEKLFFGSGTQLSVL.

The J gene is TRBJ2-5, the V gene TRBV5-4, with D tentatively TRBD2 (5 bases). Per the germline V gene, CDR1 is SGHNT and CDR2 is YYREEE (reference sequence). Trimming removed 0 bases from V and 2 bases from J, with 11 bases in between. This CDR3 is 15 amino acids long. CDR3 region: CASSLGLALQETQYF. The CDR3 nucleotides read TGTGCCAGCAGCTTGGGCTTAGCGCTACAAGAGACCCAGTACTTC.

The chain links TRBV6-6 to TRBJ2-5; 7 bases map to TRBD2. This CDR3 contains 13 residues. Trimming cost V 6 bases and J 4 bases; bases outside gene matches: 5. Germline V gene sequence: CDR1 MNHNY, CDR2 SVGAGI (reference sequence). CDR3 bases: TGTGCCAGCAGCCCTCGGGGGGTAGAGACCCAGTACTTC. Its translation: CASSPRGVETQYF.

This clone was counted once. The J gene is TRBJ2-7, the V gene TRBV12-3 or TRBV12-4; D not resolved. V was clipped by 1 base and J by 0 bases, with 4 bases between them. The CDR3 covers 13 residues. The CDR3 loop is CASSLGASYEQYF. The CDR3, as DNA: TGTGCCAGCAGTTTAGGGGCCTCCTACGAGCAGTACTTC.

The V and J genes are TRBV5-5 and TRBJ1-5; TRBD1 might be the D (6 bases). The CDR3 runs to 13 residues. Germline loops: CDR1 SGHKS, CDR2 YYEKEE (reference sequence). V lost 0 bases, J lost 6 bases, and 7 bases lay in between. In DNA form, the CDR3 reads TGTGCCAGCAGCTTGGAAGGGGGTCAGCCCCAGCATTTT. Residues: CASSLEGGQPQHF.

The rearrangement links TRBV27 to TRBJ1-2, with 8 bases aligning to TRBD1. V lost 3 bases and J lost 3; bases outside the gene matches: 3. The germline V gene encodes CDR1 MNHEY and CDR2 SMNVEV (reference sequence). The CDR3 length is 14 residues. The CDR3 coding sequence is TGTGCCAGCAGTTTCAGACAGGGGTACTATGGCTACACCTTC. It is translated as CASSFRQGYYGYTF.

This clone was found once. The V call is TRBV27, the J call TRBJ1-1; D possibly corresponds to TRBD1 (5 bases). Germline V gene data show CDR1 as MNHEY and CDR2 as SMNVEV (reference sequence). The CDR3 has 13 residues. Trimming stripped 9 bases from V and 0 bases from J, with 11 bases between. The CDR3 region is CASSTDLNTEAFF. In DNA form, the CDR3 reads TGTGCCAGTTCGACAGACTTGAACACTGAAGCTTTCTTT.

This clone was observed a few times. This sequence joins TRBV7-6 and TRBJ2-5; 7 bases are shared with TRBD2. The CDR3 runs to 17 residues. V lost 2 bases to trimming and J lost 0 bases; unmatched junction nucleotides: 9. The V gene's germline CDR1 is SGHVS and CDR2 FNYEAQ. CDR3 in amino acids: CASSLKGLRLDQETQYF. CDR3 in DNA: TGTGCCAGCAGCTTAAAGGGACTAAGGTTGGACCAAGAGACCCAGTACTTC. The complete variable domain, with remaining parts taken from reference TRBV7-6 and TRBJ2-5, reads GAGVSQSPRYKVTKRGQDVALRCDPISGHVSLYWYRQALGQGPEFLTYFNYEAQQDKSGLPNDRFSAERPEGSISTLTIQRTEQRDSAMYRCASSLKGLRLDQETQYFGPGTRLLVL.